Included here is one T cell receptor beta chain sequence, with context. The data were taken from a study of memory CD4+ T cells and cytomegalovirus serostatus. TCRdb's table, derived via immunoSEQ multiplex PCR, lists solely in-frame clones and lacks some. The profile shows some 95,000 clones, approximately 80% of them singletons. The sort gate was single viable CD3+CD4+CD8-CD45RO+ cells for memory CD4+ T cells. Donors' CMV status reflects serum IgG against pp150, pp28, p38, p52. The CDR3 spans 15 residues. Germline V lookup: CDR1 LNHDA, CDR2 SQIVND (reference sequence). V was pared by 3 bases and J by 3 bases, with 4 bases of the junction left unmatched.

The sample was memory CD4+ T cells from blood. This TCR was recovered from an adult in good health and CMV-seropositive. V gene TRBV19 combines with J gene TRBJ1-1; the match to TRBD1 covers 10 bases. Here the CDR3 DNA reads TGTGCCAGTAGTATGACAGGGGGCGGGTACACTGAAGCTTTCTTT. This gives the protein CASSMTGGGYTEAFF.